These 27 T cell receptor beta chains share one sample of origin, sequenced in a study of PD-1 blockade in classical Hodgkin lymphoma. Time point here: newly diagnosed, previously untreated cHL patient sample. TCRdb's copy holds only in-frame clones and misses some; the assay was immunoSEQ multiplex PCR. The sample lists some 17,000 clones; almost 85% were seen once. The sequenced sample consisted of peripheral blood mononuclear cells (PBMCs). The receptors derive from a human donor with classical Hodgkin lymphoma.

V usage is TRBV4-1 and J usage is TRBJ2-7, with 14 bases aligning to TRBD2. In germline, CDR1 is MGHRA, CDR2 YSYEKL. This CDR3 spans 15 amino acids. V shed 4 bases, J shed 3 bases, and the junction held 2 bases outside the gene matches. This CDR3 is CASSRGTSGSYEQYF. CDR3 coding DNA: TGCGCCAGCAGCCGCGGGACTAGCGGGAGCTACGAGCAGTACTTC.

This chain connects TRBV6-5 to TRBJ2-1, with 7 bases matching TRBD2. Germline CDR1 MNHEY, CDR2 SVGAGI. Losses at the gene ends were 0 bases for V and 8 bases for J; bases not matched to a gene: 10. The CDR3 totals 16 residues. In DNA, the CDR3 is TGTGCCAGCAGTTACTCTAGCATGACTAGCTGGGATGAGCAGTTCTTC. Translation: CASSYSSMTSWDEQFF.

This clone came up a few times. This chain joins TRBV6-1 and TRBJ2-7; D assignment may be TRBD1 or TRBD2 (6 bases each). This CDR3 comprises 16 residues. Germline CDR1 reads MNHNS; CDR2 reads SASEGT. The V end was cut by 0 bases, the J end by 6 bases, with 18 bases between. CDR3 amino acids: CASSEAVSGGLGEQYF. The CDR3 region has the DNA TGTGCCAGCAGTGAAGCGGTCAGTGGGGGGCTAGGCGAGCAGTACTTC.

The chain has TRBV6-4 and TRBJ1-6; D possibly corresponds to TRBD1 (6 bases). CDR1 and CDR2 (germline): MRHNA, SNTAGT. The CDR3 spans 13 residues. Trimming pared 3 bases from V and 6 bases from J, leaving 6 bases between. The CDR3 loop reads CASSEGANSPLHF. In nucleotides, the CDR3 is TGTGCCAGCAGTGAGGGGGCTAATTCACCCCTCCACTTT.

This rearrangement joins TRBV28 to TRBJ2-3; D is uncertain. V lost 7 bases and J 2 bases, leaving 19 bases between the germline ends. Germline V gene lookup returns CDR1 MDHEN and CDR2 SYDVKM. This CDR3 contains 16 residues. For the CDR3, the DNA is TGTGCCAGCAACCCCAGTTTCAGGCTCTTCACAGATACGCAGTATTTT. This encodes CASNPSFRLFTDTQYF.

The chain uses TRBV4-2 and TRBJ1-5; maybe TRBD1 (5 bases). Germline V gives CDR1 LGHNA, CDR2 YNFKEQ. Between the trimmed V and J ends, which lost 0 bases and 6 bases, there was a span of 12 bases. This CDR3 contains 15 residues. The CDR3 region has the DNA TGTGCCAGCAGCCAAGACTCAGGGAAGGGTCAGCCCCAGCATTTT. This translates into CASSQDSGKGQPQHF.

This clone was counted a single time. The chain recombines TRBV19 with TRBJ2-2; 9 nucleotides line up with TRBD1. In germline, CDR1 is LNHDA, CDR2 SQIVND (reference sequence). The trim removed 7 bases at V and 7 bases at J, leaving 7 bases unmatched. The CDR3 is 14 amino acids. The CDR3 DNA sequence: TGTGCCAGTAAAAACAGGGGGCGGGGCGGGGAGCTGTTTTTT. The encoded protein is CASKNRGRGGELFF.

This chain connects TRBV7-9 to TRBJ2-4; D possibly corresponds to TRBD2 (6 bases). The CDR3 has 14 amino acids. Germline V CDR1 and CDR2: SEHNR, FQNEAQ (reference sequence). The germline V and J ends were trimmed by 1 base and 6 bases, with 10 bases remaining between them. CDR3 sequence: CASSLGGGRNIQYF. DNA for the CDR3: TGTGCCAGCAGCTTAGGGGGAGGTAGAAACATTCAGTACTTC.

This clone came up a few times. V is TRBV5-1 and J is TRBJ2-2, with D unresolved. CDR1 is SGHRS and CDR2 is YFSETQ in the germline V gene. Between the trimmed V and J ends, which lost 3 bases and 4 bases, there was a span of 13 bases. There are 15 residues in the CDR3. The CDR3 region is CASSSGFPGTGELFF. DNA for the CDR3: TGCGCCAGCAGCTCTGGGTTCCCGGGCACCGGGGAGCTGTTTTTT.

This clone showed up just a few times. The V call is TRBV27, the J call TRBJ2-7; 16 bases match TRBD2. CDR3 length: 16 residues. From germline, CDR1 is MNHEY and CDR2 SMNVEV (reference sequence). J was trimmed by 9 bases and V by 5 bases; bases with no gene match: 10. The CDR3 sequence is CASSPGLAGGWFGQYF. The CDR3 coding sequence is TGTGCCAGCAGTCCGGGACTAGCGGGAGGGTGGTTCGGGCAGTACTTC.

This chain joins TRBV18 and TRBJ2-5; 7 bases are shared with TRBD1. The germline V gene encodes CDR1 KGHSH and CDR2 LQKENI. CDR3 length equals 16 residues. The V segment lost 2 bases and the J segment 9 bases; nucleotides outside the gene matches: 15. CDR3 nucleotide sequence: TGTGCCAGCTCACCAGCGACAGGGACGGAATCGGGTGCCCAGTACTTC. It encodes CASSPATGTESGAQYF.

V usage is TRBV7-3 and J usage is TRBJ2-2, with a weak D call TRBD1 (6 bases). V lost 4 bases to trimming and J lost 3 bases, with 12 bases between them. Germline CDR1 SGHTA, CDR2 FQGTGA. The CDR3 spans 15 residues. The CDR3 protein is CASSSVPGDTGELFF. CDR3 sequence (DNA): TGTGCCAGCAGCTCGGTCCCAGGGGACACCGGGGAGCTGTTTTTT.

The chain carries TRBV18 and TRBJ1-3; D ambiguous. CDR3 size: 13 residues. Germline V gene sequence: CDR1 KGHSH, CDR2 LQKENI. Trimming took off 6 bases at V and 1 base at J, with 7 bases between the two ends. The CDR3 spells CASSPRSGNTIYF. The CDR3 DNA is TGTGCCAGCTCCCCCCGATCTGGAAACACCATATATTTT.

In DNA, the CDR3 is TGCGCCAGCAGCCTGTCCGGGGGCGGGACCCAGTACTTC. This translates into CASSLSGGGTQYF. The chain combines TRBV5-1 with TRBJ2-5; D could derive from TRBD1 or TRBD2 (6 bases each). Trimming cost V 4 bases and J 7 bases, with 14 bases left between them. This CDR3 comprises 13 residues. Germline loops: CDR1 SGHRS, CDR2 YFSETQ.

The rearrangement joins TRBV5-6 to TRBJ2-7; D unclear. Germline assignment: CDR1 SGHDT and CDR2 YYEEEE. V lost 4 bases and J lost 0, with 2 bases in between. The CDR3 spans 11 residues. The CDR3 region is CASSASYEQYF. As DNA, the CDR3 is TGTGCCAGCAGCGCCTCCTACGAGCAGTACTTC.

The chain is built from TRBV29-1 and TRBJ2-7, with 9 bases matching TRBD1. Trimming at V came to 4 bases and at J to 3 bases, leaving 10 bases not matched to a gene. The germline V gene has CDR1 SQVTM and CDR2 ANQGSEA. The CDR3 consists of 15 residues. The DNA of the CDR3 is TGCAGCGTTGTCCCGGGACAGGGTTTTGGCTACGAGCAGTACTTC. It is translated as CSVVPGQGFGYEQYF.

This clone was counted a single time. V is TRBV19 and J is TRBJ1-4; D ambiguous. The CDR3 consists of 15 residues. V lost 3 bases to trimming and J lost 8 bases, with 16 bases between them. Germline V lookup: CDR1 LNHDA, CDR2 SQIVND (reference sequence). For the CDR3, the DNA is TGTGCCAGTAGTATGGAAGGACGGCGCGGCGAAAAACTGTTTTTT. Encoded protein: CASSMEGRRGEKLFF. Complete variable domain (other parts from reference TRBV19 and TRBJ1-4): DGGITQSPKYLFRKEGQNVTLSCEQNLNHDAMYWYRQDPGQGLRLIYYSQIVNDFQKGDIAEGYSVSREKKESFPLTVTSAQKNPTAFYLCASSMEGRRGEKLFFGSGTQLSVL.

This clone was seen more than once but under ten times. The V call is TRBV28, the J call TRBJ2-7; TRBD2 aligns across 8 bases. CDR1 MDHEN and CDR2 SYDVKM come from the germline V gene. V lost 4 bases, J lost 3 bases, and 11 bases stayed unmatched. The CDR3 covers 16 residues. CDR3: CASSWSGSSLIYEQYF. CDR3 nucleotides: TGTGCCAGCAGTTGGAGCGGGAGTTCTTTAATCTACGAGCAGTACTTC.

J is TRBJ2-5 and V is TRBV5-1; perhaps TRBD1 as D (6 bases). Germline V gene data show CDR1 as SGHRS and CDR2 as YFSETQ. The CDR3 totals 15 residues. Trimming left V 0 bases short and J 0 bases short, with 9 bases between. The CDR3 DNA sequence: TGCGCCAGCAGCTTGGGTGGGACAAACCAAGAGACCCAGTACTTC. It codes for CASSLGGTNQETQYF. The full variable domain, in which reference TRBV5-1 and TRBJ2-5 provide the parts outside the CDR3, is KAGVTQTPRYLIKTRGQQVTLSCSPISGHRSVSWYQQTPGQGLQFLFEYFSETQRNKGNFPGRFSGRQFSNSRSEMNVSTLELGDSALYLCASSLGGTNQETQYFGPGTRLLVL.

The chain couples TRBV5-1 to TRBJ2-1; D possibly corresponds to TRBD2 (6 bases). V lost 4 bases and J 14 bases, leaving 19 bases between the germline ends. Germline-derived CDR1 and CDR2 are SGHRS and YFSETQ. There are 13 residues in the CDR3. The CDR3 sequence: CASSLAGRSREFF. In nucleotides, the CDR3 is TGCGCCAGCAGCCTGGCGGGGAGGAGCAGGGAGTTCTTC.

This chain links TRBV11-2 with TRBJ2-7; 10 nucleotides agree with TRBD2. Germline values: CDR1 SGHAT, CDR2 FQNNGV. The J segment lost 9 bases and the V segment lost 4 bases, leaving 6 bases of the junction unmatched. CDR3 length: 13 amino acids. The CDR3 loop reads CASSSSGRAAQYF. For the CDR3, the DNA is TGTGCCAGCAGCTCGAGCGGGAGGGCCGCGCAGTACTTC.

The rearrangement uses TRBV28 and TRBJ2-2; D not resolved. The CDR3 sequence is 17 residues long. Germline V gives CDR1 MDHEN, CDR2 SYDVKM. V was shortened by 7 bases and J by 1 base, with 19 bases between the two germline ends. The DNA of the CDR3 is TGTGCCAGCAATTACTTCCCCCGACGGCAGAACACCGGGGAGCTGTTTTTT. Its protein product is CASNYFPRRQNTGELFF.

This rearrangement joins TRBV19 to TRBJ1-5; 7 nucleotides line up with TRBD1. J lost 4 bases, V lost 10 bases, and 7 bases had no gene match. The CDR3 is made up of 13 amino acids. Germline assignment: CDR1 LNHDA and CDR2 SQIVND (reference sequence). The CDR3 region is CAMGDRENQPQHF. CDR3 nucleotides: TGTGCCATGGGTGACAGGGAGAATCAGCCCCAGCATTTT.

The gene calls are TRBV27 and TRBJ1-2, with 11 bases aligning to TRBD1. J gave up 7 bases and V 5 bases, and 12 bases lay outside the gene matches. CDR1 MNHEY and CDR2 SMNVEV come from the germline V gene (reference sequence). This CDR3 region has 16 residues. The CDR3 sequence: CASSKKVGQGESGYTF. The CDR3 nucleotides read TGTGCCAGCAGTAAAAAAGTGGGACAGGGGGAATCTGGCTACACCTTC.

CDR3 in DNA: TGTGCCAGCAGCGTAGAGGTTAGCGGGAGCTCTGTCACCTACGAGCAGTACTTC. Its translation: CASSVEVSGSSVTYEQYF. The chain joins TRBV9 to TRBJ2-7; 9 bases align to TRBD2. With 0 bases clipped from V and 2 bases from J, the junction kept 12 bases outside the gene matches. The CDR3 covers 18 residues. CDR1 is SGDLS, CDR2 YYNGEE, per germline.

CDR3 in amino acids: CASRTGQSFNEQYF. The CDR3 coding sequence is TGTGCCAGCAGGACGGGACAGTCGTTTAACGAGCAGTACTTC. This chain links TRBV6-1 with TRBJ2-7; 7 bases agree with TRBD1. CDR3 length equals 14 residues. CDR1 MNHNS and CDR2 SASEGT come from the germline V gene. With 6 bases clipped from V and 5 bases from J, the junction kept 10 bases outside the gene matches.

The V and J genes are TRBV7-2 and TRBJ2-7, with TRBD2 matching 10 bases. The CDR3 runs 15 residues. Germline V CDR1 and CDR2: SGHTA, FQGNSA. With V trimmed by 5 bases and J by 6 bases, 10 bases remained unmatched. CDR3 residues: CASSPSQGLAVEQYF. DNA of the CDR3: TGTGCCAGCAGCCCTAGCCAAGGACTAGCGGTCGAGCAGTACTTC.